This TCR beta chain is drawn from a study of metastatic and nonmetastatic thyroid tumors. Study-wide background: Repertoire comparisons spanned blood and tumor or nodule tissue from malignant and benign thyroid patients. Notes on the study in general: Malignant thyroid tumors reportedly had TCR beta diversity that was significantly higher than in benign nodules, in blood and tumor.

CDR3 length: 16 amino acids. The germline gives CDR1 DFQATT, CDR2 SNEGSKA (reference sequence). Methods used by the authors: Clinicopathological groups supplied CDR3 differences that were used to build a distant-metastasis classifier for papillary thyroid cancer. TCRdb reassembled clones from the PCR reads with MiXCR. TCRdb, not the original authors, processed these V and J calls. The data show approximately 15,000 clones, about 22% seen once. The entire patient cohort was treatment-naive prior to thyroid surgery. With respect to this clone: Its antigen remains unidentified. At one boundary the junction diverges from the germline segment, which might be a read error.

Specimen: adjacent normal tissue. The receptor comes from a female donor with papillary thyroid cancer or a benign thyroid nodule (not recorded which). Some clones in this sample may be carry-over from other donors' samples. The chain links TRBV20-1 to TRBJ1-2; 7 bases are a match to TRBD1. CDR3: CSARDNTGATGYVYTF. The CDR3 nucleotides are TGCAGTGCTAGAGATAATACAGGGGCCACAGGCTATGTCTACACCTTC.